This T cell receptor beta chain comes out of a study of shared clonotypes between healthy human individuals. Study results and limitations: As a rule, naive subsets had a larger estimated richness than memory subsets.

This table comes from immunoSEQ multiplex PCR, and its TCRdb copy is limited to in-frame clones, with some not included. Counted here are around 940,000 clones, 70% to 85% occurring once; the ten biggest clones make up roughly 1.5%. Of note for this clone: The target antigen is unknown.

CDR1 is ENHRY, CDR2 SYGVKD, per germline. The length of the CDR3 is 14 residues. V lost 5 bases, J lost 6 bases, and 14 bases lay in between. CD45RA+ naive and CD45RA-negative memory subsets were separated from CD4+ cells. J is TRBJ2-1 and V is TRBV10-3; D not certain. The source material was memory CD4+ T cells sorted from blood. Subset denoted: CD45RA-negative fraction. This TCR was sampled from a man aged 18 to 29 in good health. CDR3 coding DNA: TGTGCCATCAGTCGGCAGGCCTCGGCCAATGAGCAGTTCTTC. Protein sequence: CAISRQASANEQFF.